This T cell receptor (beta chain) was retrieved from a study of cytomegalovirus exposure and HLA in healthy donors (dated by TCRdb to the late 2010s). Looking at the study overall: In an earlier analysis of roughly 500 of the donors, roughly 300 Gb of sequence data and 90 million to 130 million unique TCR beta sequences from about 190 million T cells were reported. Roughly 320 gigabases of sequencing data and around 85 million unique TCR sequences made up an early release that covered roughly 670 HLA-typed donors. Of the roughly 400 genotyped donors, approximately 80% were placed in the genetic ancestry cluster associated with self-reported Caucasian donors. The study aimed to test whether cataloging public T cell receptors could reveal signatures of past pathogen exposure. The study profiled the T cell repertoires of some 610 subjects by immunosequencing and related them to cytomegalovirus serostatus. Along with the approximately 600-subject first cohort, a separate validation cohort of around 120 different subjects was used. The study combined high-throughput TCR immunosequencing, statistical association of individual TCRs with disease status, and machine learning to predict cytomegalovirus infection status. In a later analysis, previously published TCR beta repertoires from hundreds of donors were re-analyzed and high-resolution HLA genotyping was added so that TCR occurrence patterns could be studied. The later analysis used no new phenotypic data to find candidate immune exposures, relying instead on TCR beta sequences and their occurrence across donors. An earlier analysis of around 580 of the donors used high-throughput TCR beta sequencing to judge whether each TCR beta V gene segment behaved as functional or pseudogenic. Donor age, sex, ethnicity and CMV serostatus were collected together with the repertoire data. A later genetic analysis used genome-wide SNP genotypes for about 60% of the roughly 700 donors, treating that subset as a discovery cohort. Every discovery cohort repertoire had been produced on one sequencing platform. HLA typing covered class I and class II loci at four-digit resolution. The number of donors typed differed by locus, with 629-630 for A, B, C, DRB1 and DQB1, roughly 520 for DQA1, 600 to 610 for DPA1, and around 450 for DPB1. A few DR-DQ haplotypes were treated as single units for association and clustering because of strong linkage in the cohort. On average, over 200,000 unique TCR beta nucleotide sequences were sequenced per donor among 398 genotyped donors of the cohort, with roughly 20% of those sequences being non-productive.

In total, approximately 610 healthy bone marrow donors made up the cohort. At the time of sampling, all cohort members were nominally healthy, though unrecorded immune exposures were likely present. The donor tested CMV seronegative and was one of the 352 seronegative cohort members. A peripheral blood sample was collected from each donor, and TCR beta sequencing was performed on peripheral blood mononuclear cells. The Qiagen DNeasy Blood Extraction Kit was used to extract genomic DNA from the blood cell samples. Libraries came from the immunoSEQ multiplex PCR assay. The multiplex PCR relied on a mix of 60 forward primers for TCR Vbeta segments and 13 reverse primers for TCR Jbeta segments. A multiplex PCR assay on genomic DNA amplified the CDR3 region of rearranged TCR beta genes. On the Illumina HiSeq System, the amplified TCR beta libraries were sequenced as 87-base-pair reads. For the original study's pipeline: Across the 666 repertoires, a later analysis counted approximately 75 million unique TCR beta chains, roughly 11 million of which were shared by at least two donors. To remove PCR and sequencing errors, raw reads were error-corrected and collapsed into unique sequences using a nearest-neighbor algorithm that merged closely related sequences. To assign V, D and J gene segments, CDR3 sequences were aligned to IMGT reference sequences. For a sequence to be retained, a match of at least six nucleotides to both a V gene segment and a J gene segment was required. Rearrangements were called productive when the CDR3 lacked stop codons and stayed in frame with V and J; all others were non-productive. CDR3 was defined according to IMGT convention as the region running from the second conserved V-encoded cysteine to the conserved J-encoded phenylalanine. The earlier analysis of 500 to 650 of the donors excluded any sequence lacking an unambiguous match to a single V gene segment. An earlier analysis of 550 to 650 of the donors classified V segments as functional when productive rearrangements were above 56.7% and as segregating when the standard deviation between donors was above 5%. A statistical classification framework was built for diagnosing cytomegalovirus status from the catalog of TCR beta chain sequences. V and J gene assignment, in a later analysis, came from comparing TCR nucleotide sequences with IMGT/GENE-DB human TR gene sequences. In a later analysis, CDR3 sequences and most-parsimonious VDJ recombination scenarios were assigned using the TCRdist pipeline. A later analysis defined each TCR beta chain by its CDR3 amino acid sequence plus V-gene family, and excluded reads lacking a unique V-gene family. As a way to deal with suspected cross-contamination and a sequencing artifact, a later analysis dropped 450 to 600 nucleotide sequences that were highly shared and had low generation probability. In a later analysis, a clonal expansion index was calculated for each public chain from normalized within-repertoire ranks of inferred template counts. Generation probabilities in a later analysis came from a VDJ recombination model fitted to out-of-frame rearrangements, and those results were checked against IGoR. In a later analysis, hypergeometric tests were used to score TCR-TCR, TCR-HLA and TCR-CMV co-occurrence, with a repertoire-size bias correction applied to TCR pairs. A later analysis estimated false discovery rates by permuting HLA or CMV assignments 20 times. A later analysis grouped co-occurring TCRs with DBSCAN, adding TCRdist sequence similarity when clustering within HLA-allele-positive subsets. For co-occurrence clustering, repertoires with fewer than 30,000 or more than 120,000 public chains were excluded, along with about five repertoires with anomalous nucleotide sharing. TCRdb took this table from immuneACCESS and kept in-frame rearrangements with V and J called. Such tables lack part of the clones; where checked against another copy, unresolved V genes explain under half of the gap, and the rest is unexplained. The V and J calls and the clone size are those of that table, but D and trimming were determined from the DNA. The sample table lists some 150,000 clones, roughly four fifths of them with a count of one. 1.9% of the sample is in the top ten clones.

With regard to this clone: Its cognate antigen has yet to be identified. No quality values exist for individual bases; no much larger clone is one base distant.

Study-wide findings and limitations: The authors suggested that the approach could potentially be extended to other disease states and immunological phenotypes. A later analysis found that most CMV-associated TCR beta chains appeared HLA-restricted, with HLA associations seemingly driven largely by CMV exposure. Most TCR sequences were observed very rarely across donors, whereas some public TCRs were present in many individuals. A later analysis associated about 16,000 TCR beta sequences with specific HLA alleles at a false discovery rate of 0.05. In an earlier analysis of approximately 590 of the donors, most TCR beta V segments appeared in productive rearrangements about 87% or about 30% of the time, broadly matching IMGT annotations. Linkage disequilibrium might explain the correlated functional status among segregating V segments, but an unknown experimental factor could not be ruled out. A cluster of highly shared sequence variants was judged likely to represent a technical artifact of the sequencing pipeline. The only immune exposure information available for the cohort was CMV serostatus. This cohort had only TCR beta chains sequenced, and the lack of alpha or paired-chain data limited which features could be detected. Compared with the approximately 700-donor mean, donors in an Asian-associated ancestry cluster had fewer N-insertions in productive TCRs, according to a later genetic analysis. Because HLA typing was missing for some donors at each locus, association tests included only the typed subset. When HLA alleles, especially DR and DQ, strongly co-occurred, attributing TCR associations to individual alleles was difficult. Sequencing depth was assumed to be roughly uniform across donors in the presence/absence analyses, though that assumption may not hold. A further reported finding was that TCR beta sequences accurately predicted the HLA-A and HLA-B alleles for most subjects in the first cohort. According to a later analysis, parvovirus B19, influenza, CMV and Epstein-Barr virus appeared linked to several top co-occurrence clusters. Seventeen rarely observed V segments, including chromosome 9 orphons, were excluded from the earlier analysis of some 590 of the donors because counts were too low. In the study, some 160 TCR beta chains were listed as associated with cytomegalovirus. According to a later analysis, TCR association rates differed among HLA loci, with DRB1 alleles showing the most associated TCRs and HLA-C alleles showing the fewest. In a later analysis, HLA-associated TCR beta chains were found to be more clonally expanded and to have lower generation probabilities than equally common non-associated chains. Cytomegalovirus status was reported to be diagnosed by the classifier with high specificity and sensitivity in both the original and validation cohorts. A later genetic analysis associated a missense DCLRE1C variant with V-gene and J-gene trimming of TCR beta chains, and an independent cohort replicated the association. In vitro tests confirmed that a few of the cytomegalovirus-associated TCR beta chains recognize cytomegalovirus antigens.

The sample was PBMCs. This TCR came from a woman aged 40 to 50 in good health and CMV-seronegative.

The DNA is as follows: TGTGCCAGCAGTTTATCTCCAGGGGCGGTTTTCGATCAGCCCCAGCATTTT. This is translated as CASSLSPGAVFDQPQHF. Here the chain combines TRBV28 and TRBJ1-5; the best D guess is TRBD1, with 6 bases matching. CDR1 and CDR2 were assigned from the germline V gene as MDHEN and SYDVKM. The CDR3, from cysteine to phenylalanine, totals 17 residues. The only DNA kept is the CDR3, 51 bases in frame from the first base. Trimming takes 1 base from V and 5 bases from J, and the germline ends sit 18 bases apart.